This is a list of T cell receptor beta chains from one sample in a study of cytomegalovirus exposure and HLA in healthy donors. Profiled with immunoSEQ multiplex PCR; TCRdb holds only in-frame clones, not every one. The repertoire holds 100,000 to 150,000 clones, with 80% to 90% as singletons. Sequencing was carried out using PBMCs. All receptors derive from a woman under 30 in good health and CMV-seronegative. Both conserved end residues are part of each CDR3. A D gene is named only where the DNA matches it firmly. A clone size is listed for some rows: how often the clone was seen (once, few, many), or a class if it is expanded.

V gene	clone size	J gene	D gene	CDR3 DNA	CDR3 protein
TRBV27	-	TRBJ2-6	-	TGTGCCAACCCAGGGGGGCGACCCTCTGGGGCCAACGTCCTGACTTTC	CANPGGRPSGANVLTF
TRBV6-1	-	TRBJ1-5	-	TGTGCCAGCAGGCAGGGGACCTATCAGCCCCAGCATTTT	CASRQGTYQPQHF
TRBV6-1	few	TRBJ1-4	-	TGTGCCACCATTTCCCCGGGAACTAATGAAAAACTGTTTTTT	CATISPGTNEKLFF
TRBV6-1	-	TRBJ2-1	-	TGTGCCAGCAGGGAACTAGGACAGTCCAATGAGCAGTTCTTC	CASRELGQSNEQFF
TRBV10-3	-	TRBJ1-4	-	TGTGCCACCCGTCGGGGTGATGAAAAACTGTTTTTT	CATRRGDEKLFF
TRBV6-5	-	TRBJ2-2	-	TGTGCCAGCAGTTACCTGCGCACGAACACCGGGGAGCTGTTTTTT	CASSYLRTNTGELFF
TRBV6-5	-	TRBJ2-7	-	TGTGCCAGCAGTTACTCGTCGGGGATGGAGTCGTACGAGCAGTACTTC	CASSYSSGMESYEQYF
TRBV10-1	-	TRBJ2-3	-	TGCGCCAGCAGTGCACAGCTTTTCACAGATACGCAGTATTTT	CASSAQLFTDTQYF
TRBV10-2	-	TRBJ1-5	TRBD1	TGCGCCAGCAGTGAGATGGGACAGGACAATCAGCCCCAGCATTTT	CASSEMGQDNQPQHF
TRBV18	few	TRBJ1-1	-	TGTGCCAGCTCACCAAACAGGGTTGAGGGCACTGAAGCTTTCTTT	CASSPNRVEGTEAFF
TRBV2	-	TRBJ1-5	TRBD1	TGTGCCAGCAGCGAACAGGGACAGGGAAATCAGCCCCAGCATTTT	CASSEQGQGNQPQHF
TRBV4-2	-	TRBJ1-4	-	TGTGCCAACAGCCAAGATCTCTCCCGGGATGAAAAACTGTTTTTT	CANSQDLSRDEKLFF
TRBV28	-	TRBJ2-5	TRBD2	TGTGCCAGCAGTGCAAGTTCGAGCGGGGGCCAAGAGACCCAGTACTTC	CASSASSSGGQETQYF
TRBV28	-	TRBJ1-3	-	TGTGCCACGGGGGAGACTGGAAACACCATATATTTT	CATGETGNTIYF
TRBV13	-	TRBJ1-3	TRBD1	TGTGCCAGCAGCCCCCGGGACAGGGGCGTTATGAAGGGTGGAAACACCATATATTTT	CASSPRDRGVMKGGNTIYF
TRBV7-2	-	TRBJ1-4	-	TGTGCCAGCAGCTATCGGTCCCAGGGTGAAAAACTGTTTTTT	CASSYRSQGEKLFF
TRBV10-2	-	TRBJ2-2	TRBD1	TGCGCCAGCCGTTGGTACGAGACAGGGTCCGGGGAGCTGTTTTTT	CASRWYETGSGELFF
TRBV19	-	TRBJ2-1	-	TGTGCCAGTAGTATTTCCGGGAAAGAGCAGTTCTTC	CASSISGKEQFF
TRBV28	-	TRBJ2-2	TRBD2	TGTGCCAGCAGTTCCACTAAGGCGGGAGCTAACACCGGGGAGCTGTTTTTT	CASSSTKAGANTGELFF
TRBV28	-	TRBJ2-3	TRBD2	TGTGCCAGCAAGAGCGGGAGGTCCGCAGATACGCAGTATTTT	CASKSGRSADTQYF
TRBV7-2	-	TRBJ2-5	TRBD2	TGTGCCAGCAGCTTATTAGGCGGGGGGGCCGGAGAGACCCAGTACTTC	CASSLLGGGAGETQYF
TRBV28	-	TRBJ2-7	TRBD1	TGTGCCACCAACACAGGGGACAGGGGGCGGGAAGAGCAGTACTTC	CATNTGDRGREEQYF
TRBV11-3	-	TRBJ1-1	-	TGTGCCAGCAGCTTAGGCGGGGCGTCCACTGAAGCTTTCTTT	CASSLGGASTEAFF
TRBV28	few	TRBJ1-1	TRBD1	TGTGCCAGCACCTACCAGACAGGGAATACTGAAGCTTTCTTT	CASTYQTGNTEAFF
TRBV6-1	-	TRBJ1-5	-	TGTGCCAGCAGCACCAGGGGTTCCAATCAGCCCCAGCATTTT	CASSTRGSNQPQHF
TRBV6-1	-	TRBJ1-6	-	TGTGCCAGCAGTGCGGTCCACAGGGAATCACCCCTCCACTTT	CASSAVHRESPLHF
TRBV20-1	-	TRBJ2-5	-	TGCAGTCTGGGGGGAGAGACCCAGTACTTC	CSLGGETQYF
TRBV10-2	-	TRBJ2-7	TRBD2	TGCGCCAGCGTGATAGCGGGAGCGAACGAGCAGTACTTC	CASVIAGANEQYF
TRBV18	-	TRBJ1-1	-	TGTGCCAGCTCACTTTACGGGAATTTGGGGACTGAAGCTTTCTTT	CASSLYGNLGTEAFF
TRBV4-3	-	TRBJ2-5	TRBD2	TGCGCCAGCAGCCGACGTGACTCGGGACTAGCGGGAGGGAGGGGAGAGACCCAGTACTTC	CASSRRDSGLAGGRGETQYF
TRBV6-1	-	TRBJ2-5	-	TGTGCCAGCAGTGAAATCCCCACGGGGACCCAGTACTTC	CASSEIPTGTQYF
TRBV28	-	TRBJ2-7	-	TGTGCCAGCAGGCAGGGGCCGACCAGATCCTACGAGCAGTACTTC	CASRQGPTRSYEQYF
TRBV6-5	once	TRBJ2-2	TRBD1	TGTGCCAGCAGTTACCTGGGACAGCGAAACACCGGGGAGCTGTTTTTT	CASSYLGQRNTGELFF
TRBV19	-	TRBJ1-5	-	TGTGCCAGTAGTGCCAGGGGAGGGAATAATCAGCCCCAGCATTTT	CASSARGGNNQPQHF
TRBV28	-	TRBJ1-5	TRBD1	TGTGCCAGCAACGGGGGACAGGGTTGGAATCAGCCCCAGCATTTT	CASNGGQGWNQPQHF
TRBV11-2	-	TRBJ2-7	TRBD2	TGTGCCAGCAGCTCCGGGACTAGCGGAAACTACGAGCAGTACTTC	CASSSGTSGNYEQYF
TRBV6-6	-	TRBJ2-3	-	TGTGCCACCAATGCCGGGGGATACACAGATACGCAGTATTTT	CATNAGGYTDTQYF
TRBV5-1	-	TRBJ2-5	-	TGCGCCAGCAGCTTGAGAGAAGAGACCCAGTACTTC	CASSLREETQYF
TRBV30	-	TRBJ1-1	-	TGTGCCTGGACGTTATCTATTGCTTCCTACACTGAAGCTTTCTTT	CAWTLSIASYTEAFF
TRBV27	-	TRBJ2-7	-	TGTGCCAGCAGTGCAACAGTGGGGGCAGGTTTAGATAACAGTGAGCAGTACTTC	CASSATVGAGLDNSEQYF
TRBV18	-	TRBJ2-7	TRBD2	TGTGCCAGCTCTTTTGAGCGGGAGCCCCCCCGCGAGCAGTACTTC	CASSFEREPPREQYF
TRBV4-1	-	TRBJ1-1	-	TGCGCCAGCAGCCTCGGGGGGAACACTGAAGCTTTCTTT	CASSLGGNTEAFF
TRBV5-4	-	TRBJ2-7	TRBD1	TGTGCCAGCAGCCCCGGGACAGGGGACGAGAGGTACGAGCAGTACTTC	CASSPGTGDERYEQYF
TRBV10-2	-	TRBJ1-1	TRBD1	TGCGCCAGCCGAGTAGGGACAGGGAGGAACACTGAAGCTTTCTTT	CASRVGTGRNTEAFF
TRBV9	-	TRBJ2-7	TRBD2	TGTGCCAGCAGCGAGGGACTAGCGGGAGGCCCCGTGAACTTC	CASSEGLAGGPVNF
TRBV7-2	-	TRBJ2-3	TRBD1	TGTGCCAGCAGCTTAGCCGGGACAGGGGGCGCAGATACGCAGTATTTT	CASSLAGTGGADTQYF
TRBV27	-	TRBJ1-1	TRBD1	TGTGCCAGCAGTATAACACAGGGGGCGGAAGCTTTCTTT	CASSITQGAEAFF
TRBV10-3	-	TRBJ1-5	-	TGTGCCATCAGTGAAATTCAGAATAGCAATCAGCCCCAGCATTTT	CAISEIQNSNQPQHF
TRBV28	-	TRBJ1-2	TRBD1	TGTGCCAGCGGGACAGGGTGGCATGGCTACACCTTC	CASGTGWHGYTF
TRBV6-1	-	TRBJ1-1	-	TGTGCCAGCTTCCCGGGACAAAAGAACACTGAAGCTTTCTTT	CASFPGQKNTEAFF
TRBV5-8	once	TRBJ1-1	-	TGTGCCAGCAGCTTGGTAGGGCAGGGAAACACTGAAGCTTTCTTT	CASSLVGQGNTEAFF
TRBV11-3	-	TRBJ2-1	-	TGTGCCAGCAGCTTAGATCGAGGTATGGAGCAGTTCTTC	CASSLDRGMEQFF
TRBV4-1	-	TRBJ2-7	TRBD2	TGCGCCAGCAGCCAAGAACCCCCGGGACTAGTTAGCTACGAGCAGTACTTC	CASSQEPPGLVSYEQYF
TRBV6-5	-	TRBJ1-4	-	TGTGCCAGCAGTTCCGGGACATTTTTCGAAAAACTGTTTTTT	CASSSGTFFEKLFF
TRBV28	-	TRBJ2-2	TRBD2	TGTGCCAGCAGTTTAACGGGACTAGCGGGGGCCCCTCCGAACACCGGGGAGCTGTTTTTT	CASSLTGLAGAPPNTGELFF